A single sample is the source of the 9 T cell receptor beta chains below, sequenced in a study of cytomegalovirus exposure and HLA in healthy donors (dated by TCRdb to about 2017). Library preparation used the immunoSEQ multiplex PCR assay. For the multiplex PCR, a mixture combining 60 forward primers for TCR Vbeta segments and 13 reverse primers for TCR Jbeta segments was used. TCRdb retrieved this table from immuneACCESS and kept in-frame rearrangements only. Not all clones are present; in checked studies, unresolved V genes account for under half, and no reason is known for the remainder. The sample has more than 150,000 clones on record, approximately 82% of them singletons. More than 0.95% of the sample belongs to the ten largest clones. Sample: PBMCs. The receptors stem from a girl aged 2 to 9 in good health and CMV-seropositive.

This clone has only a few counts. CDR3 in DNA: TGTGCCAGCAGTTTAACCCTGATGGGCCAGCCCCAGCATTTT. This encodes CASSLTLMGQPQHF. V usage is TRBV27 and J usage is TRBJ1-5; D is unresolved. There are 14 residues in the CDR3. Trimming shortened V by 2 bases and J by 7 bases, and 12 bases separated the two germline ends. CDR1 is MNHEY and CDR2 is SMNVEV in the germline V gene (reference sequence).

The chain uses TRBV30 and TRBJ2-1; the match to TRBD2 covers 8 bases. V shed 2 bases, J shed 7 bases, and the junction held 7 bases outside the gene matches. The CDR3 extends over 14 amino acids. From germline, CDR1 is GTSNPN and CDR2 SVGIG (reference sequence). CDR3 protein: CAWSIGGARNEQFF. The CDR3 DNA reads TGTGCCTGGAGTATCGGGGGGGCGAGGAATGAGCAGTTCTTC.

V and J are TRBV9 and TRBJ2-1, with 10 bases identical to TRBD1. The germline V gene has CDR1 SGDLS and CDR2 YYNGEE. This CDR3 contains 16 residues. V was pared by 0 bases and J by 12 bases, with 12 bases of the junction left unmatched. CDR3 sequence reads: CASSVGPGQGNPRQFF. The CDR3 nucleotides read TGTGCCAGCAGCGTAGGCCCGGGACAGGGGAACCCCAGGCAGTTCTTC.

This clone came up once. V usage is TRBV4-2 and J usage is TRBJ2-5; TRBD2 matches at 7 bases. Per the germline V gene, CDR1 is LGHNA and CDR2 is YNFKEQ. The CDR3 is 16 amino acids. J was trimmed by 3 bases and V by 4 bases; bases with no gene match: 11. The CDR3 protein is CASSPFEGLAEETQYF. The CDR3, as DNA: TGTGCCAGCAGCCCCTTCGAGGGGCTAGCGGAAGAGACCCAGTACTTC.

This chain uses TRBV5-1 with TRBJ1-1, with no clear D. This CDR3 has 12 amino acids. The V end was cut by 4 bases, the J end by 7 bases, with 11 bases between. Germline-derived CDR1 and CDR2 are SGHRS and YFSETQ. The CDR3 bases are TGCGCCAGCAGCAGGGCTGGAGGTGAAGCTTTCTTT. Translation: CASSRAGGEAFF.

The J gene is TRBJ1-1, the V gene TRBV4-1; no definite D call. CDR1 and CDR2 from the germline V gene are MGHRA and YSYEKL. The CDR3 consists of 15 residues. V lost 1 base, J lost 0 bases, and 9 bases lay in between. CDR3 region: CASSQGSRLNTEAFF. As DNA, the CDR3 is TGCGCCAGCAGCCAAGGGAGTAGGCTGAACACTGAAGCTTTCTTT.

The chain has TRBV2 and TRBJ2-3, with TRBD2 as a possible D gene (7 bases). Germline V gene lookup returns CDR1 SNHLY and CDR2 FYNNEI. V was pared by 6 bases and J by 5 bases, with 18 bases between. The CDR3 runs to 15 residues. Here the CDR3 DNA reads TGTGCCAGCAGCGAAACTGGGGGGGCCCTAGATACGCAGTATTTT. It specifies CASSETGGALDTQYF.

The chain is built from TRBV6-1 and TRBJ1-1, with 7 bases identical to TRBD1. The CDR3 is 13 amino acids. V lost 7 bases and J lost 6; bases outside the gene matches: 8. CDR1 MNHNS and CDR2 SASEGT come from the germline V gene. The CDR3 loop is CASTKDRVAEAFF. The CDR3 nucleotides read TGTGCCAGCACGAAAGACAGGGTCGCTGAAGCTTTCTTT.

J is TRBJ1-2 and V is TRBV6-1; possibly TRBD1 for D (5 bases). Trimming cost V 7 bases and J 7 bases, with 13 bases left between them. Germline loops: CDR1 MNHNS, CDR2 SASEGT. The CDR3 contains 12 residues. The CDR3 nucleotides are TGTGCCAGCACTCCACGGGGGGGTGGCTACACCTTC. Encoded protein: CASTPRGGGYTF.